Many counts were recorded for the clone carrying this T cell receptor (beta chain). Its specificity is unknown. Authors of the study amplified TCR beta CDR3 regions from RNA transcripts. The HTBI primer set drove a first-round RT-PCR of the TCR CDR3. TCRdb passed the multiplex PCR reads through MiXCR, listing each CDR3 protein once. The sample records about 840,000 distinct CDR3 sequences, about two fifths being singletons. The authors deemed Graves' hyperthyroidism stable absent ophthalmopathy progression within 18 months. The source of the sample is a study of T cells in Graves' hyperthyroidism and ophthalmopathy. General study points: Clonotypes that were expanded in thyroid above 0.001 mostly appeared in blood too.

What was sequenced was blood. The TCR comes from a man younger than 35 with Graves' hyperthyroidism.

The CDR3 nucleotides read TGTGCCATCAGTGAGGTGGCGGGGGTTCAGCCCCAGCATTTT. Its protein is CAISEVAGVQPQHF. The V call is TRBV10-3, the J call TRBJ1-5, with a tentative D call TRBD1 (5 bases). V was cut by 2 bases and J by 6 bases, with 11 bases left in between. The CDR3 spans 14 residues. Germline-derived CDR1 and CDR2 are ENHRY and SYGVKD.